These 32 T cell receptor beta chains came from one sample sequenced in a study of blood T cell repertoires in COVID-19. The assay was immunoSEQ multiplex PCR, and TCRdb's table has in-frame clones only and misses some. The sample consists of over 40,000 clones, roughly four fifths of them appearing once. Sequencing input: peripheral blood. These receptors all stem from a woman in her fifties or sixties with acute or convalescent COVID-19.

The rearrangement links TRBV24-1 to TRBJ2-3; D not resolved. In germline, CDR1 is KGHDR, CDR2 SFDVKD. V lost 5 bases and J lost 6, with 11 bases in between. The CDR3 extends over 13 amino acids. CDR3 nucleotide sequence: TGTGCCACCAGTGCAAATATTGGCGATACGCAGTATTTT. The encoded protein is CATSANIGDTQYF.

The J gene is TRBJ1-6, the V gene TRBV2, with a weak D call TRBD1 (6 bases). V was shortened by 8 bases and J by 10 bases, with 24 bases between the two germline ends. Germline lookup yields CDR1 SNHLY and CDR2 FYNNEI. The CDR3 length is 16 residues. The CDR3 nucleotides are TGTGCCAGCTGTTCCGAAACAGGGTTCTTAGGCTCACCCCTCCACTTT. The encoded protein is CASCSETGFLGSPLHF.

V is TRBV6-6 and J is TRBJ1-5; D perhaps matches TRBD1 (6 bases). Trimming cost V 2 bases and J 4 bases, with 12 bases left between them. Germline-derived CDR1 and CDR2 are MNHNY and SVGAGI (reference sequence). This CDR3 has 15 amino acids. The CDR3, as DNA: TGTGCCAGCAGTTACAAGGACAGCTTTAATCAGCCCCAGCATTTT. Amino acid sequence: CASSYKDSFNQPQHF.

J is TRBJ1-3 and V is TRBV19; D gene unclear. The CDR3 loop spans 14 amino acids. Trimming removed 9 bases at V and 8 bases at J, with 20 bases between. Germline-derived CDR1 and CDR2 are LNHDA and SQIVND (reference sequence). The CDR3 bases are TGTGCCAGCCATCGAGCGGTATCAGCGGACACCATATATTTT. This gives the protein CASHRAVSADTIYF.

The chain combines TRBV19 with TRBJ1-6, with D maybe TRBD1 (6 bases). V was trimmed by 8 bases and J by 6 bases, leaving 14 bases between them. The CDR3 is 14 residues long. The germline gives CDR1 LNHDA, CDR2 SQIVND (reference sequence). The CDR3 here is CASDQGGGNSPLHF. CDR3 coding DNA: TGTGCCAGTGACCAGGGAGGGGGTAATTCACCCCTCCACTTT.

The chain carries TRBV9 and TRBJ1-1, with a weak D call TRBD1 (5 bases). Per germline, CDR1 SGDLS and CDR2 YYNGEE. Trimming removed 2 bases from V and 3 bases from J, with 8 bases in between. This CDR3 region has 13 residues. CDR3 residues: CASSVDTDTEAFF. CDR3 DNA sequence: TGTGCCAGCAGCGTGGACACGGACACTGAAGCTTTCTTT.

V and J are TRBV2 and TRBJ2-2; 10 bases are a match to TRBD1. Germline V gene lookup returns CDR1 SNHLY and CDR2 FYNNEI. The V segment lost 7 bases and the J segment 6 bases; nucleotides outside the gene matches: 5. The CDR3 totals 14 residues. The CDR3 coding sequence is TGTGCCAGCAAGGAGACAGGGGGCTCCGGGGAGCTGTTTTTT. It yields the protein CASKETGGSGELFF.

In its sample, this clone was seen once. J is TRBJ1-5 and V is TRBV24-1; D might be TRBD1 (5 bases). CDR3 length equals 14 residues. CDR1 is KGHDR and CDR2 is SFDVKD in the germline V gene. Trimming removed 4 bases at V and 5 bases at J, with 11 bases between. CDR3 in DNA: TGTGCCACCAGTGACAGGGTCAAGGATCAGCCCCAGCATTTT. Translated, it gives CATSDRVKDQPQHF.

The CDR3 DNA is TGTGCCAGCAGTCTTACAACCCGAAACCCCACCTTC. It specifies CASSLTTRNPTF. V and J are TRBV12-3 or TRBV12-4 and TRBJ1-2, with no clear D. This CDR3 region has 12 residues. Trimming took off 5 bases at V and 13 bases at J, with 17 bases between the two ends.

The chain is built from TRBV5-1 and TRBJ2-5; 8 nucleotides align to TRBD1. Germline V CDR1 and CDR2: SGHRS, YFSETQ. Trimming removed 0 bases from V and 4 bases from J; junction bases left unmatched: 2. The CDR3 contains 14 residues. CDR3 sequence: CASSLGDRGETQYF. CDR3 in DNA: TGCGCCAGCAGCTTGGGAGACAGGGGAGAGACCCAGTACTTC.

With regard to this clone: The sample has other DNA sequences that encode this CDR3 too. This chain links TRBV5-4 with TRBJ1-2, with D possibly being TRBD1 (5 bases). The CDR3 totals 13 residues. The germline V gene encodes CDR1 SGHNT and CDR2 YYREEE (reference sequence). The V end lost 0 bases, the J end lost 2 bases, and 5 bases lay between the germline ends. The chain's CDR3 is CASSLDRNYGYTF. CDR3 DNA sequence: TGTGCCAGCAGCTTGGACAGGAACTATGGCTACACCTTC.

The rearrangement uses TRBV7-2 and TRBJ2-7; TRBD2 matches 11 bases. This CDR3 has 16 amino acids. The trim removed 1 base at V and 4 bases at J, leaving 6 bases unmatched. Germline CDR1 reads SGHTA; CDR2 reads FQGNSA. Written as DNA, the CDR3 is TGTGCCAGCAGCTTAGGTAGCGGGAGGGCCGGGTACGAGCAGTACTTC. Protein: CASSLGSGRAGYEQYF.

This clone was seen more than once but under ten times. The gene calls are TRBV6-5 and TRBJ2-7, with a weak D call TRBD1 (5 bases). V lost 3 bases to trimming and J lost 2 bases, with 14 bases between them. CDR3 size: 15 residues. CDR1 and CDR2 from the germline V gene are MNHEY and SVGAGI. CDR3 loop: CASSYTGWNPYEQYF. The CDR3 DNA reads as TGTGCCAGCAGTTATACAGGCTGGAATCCCTACGAGCAGTACTTC.

This rearrangement joins TRBV30 to TRBJ2-6; TRBD1 might be the D (5 bases). Deletions cut 3 bases from V and 3 bases from J, with 9 bases between. In germline, CDR1 is GTSNPN, CDR2 SVGIG (reference sequence). The CDR3 length is 14 residues. The CDR3 loop reads CAWSPGFGANVLTF. CDR3 DNA: TGTGCCTGGAGCCCAGGGTTTGGGGCCAACGTCCTGACTTTC.

This clone has only one observation. V is TRBV30 and J is TRBJ1-5; tentative D call: TRBD1 (6 bases). The CDR3 sequence is 14 residues long. CDR1 is GTSNPN and CDR2 is SVGIG in the germline V gene (reference sequence). Trimming removed 6 bases at V and 1 base at J, with 13 bases between. CDR3: CACNTGLSNQPQHF. CDR3 DNA sequence: TGTGCCTGTAACACAGGGTTGAGCAATCAGCCCCAGCATTTT.

The V gene is TRBV2, the J gene TRBJ2-1; 12 positions match TRBD2. The length of the CDR3 is 15 residues. The V segment lost 4 bases and the J segment 5 bases; nucleotides outside the gene matches: 3. Germline CDR1 reads SNHLY; CDR2 reads FYNNEI. Written as DNA, the CDR3 is TGTGCCAGCAGTGGGACTAGCGGGATTCACAATGAGCAGTTCTTC. This codes for CASSGTSGIHNEQFF.

The chain recombines TRBV6-5 with TRBJ1-4; tentative D call: TRBD1 (5 bases). There are 15 residues in the CDR3. The V end was cut by 6 bases, the J end by 4 bases, with 15 bases between. Germline V CDR1 and CDR2: MNHEY, SVGAGI. The CDR3 region is CASRLLGGGNEKLFF. The CDR3 nucleotides read TGTGCCAGCAGGCTACTTGGGGGGGGTAATGAAAAACTGTTTTTT.

The chain couples TRBV12-3 or TRBV12-4 to TRBJ1-2; no reliable D call. Trimming stripped 2 bases from V and 6 bases from J, with 4 bases between. The CDR3 is 11 residues long. CDR3 amino acids: CASSLRDGYTF. The CDR3 DNA reads as TGTGCCAGCAGTTTACGGGATGGCTACACCTTC.

The V and J genes are TRBV12-5 and TRBJ1-3; possible D gene TRBD1, 6 bases. CDR3 length: 15 residues. Trimming left V 1 base short and J 2 bases short, with 9 bases between. CDR1 and CDR2 from the germline V gene are LGHNT and FRNRAP. The chain's CDR3 is CASGLGQVAGNTIYF. CDR3 nucleotides: TGTGCTAGTGGTTTGGGACAGGTCGCTGGAAACACCATATATTTT. Complete variable domain (other parts from reference TRBV12-5 and TRBJ1-3): DARVTQTPRHKVTEMGQEVTMRCQPILGHNTVFWYRQTMMQGLELLAYFRNRAPLDDSGMPKDRFSAEMPDATLATLKIQPSEPRDSAVYFCASGLGQVAGNTIYFGEGSWLTVV.

This sequence joins TRBV27 and TRBJ1-2; D possibly corresponds to TRBD1 (5 bases). The CDR3 runs 16 residues. The germline V and J ends were trimmed by 5 bases and 0 bases, with 16 bases remaining between them. From germline, CDR1 is MNHEY and CDR2 SMNVEV (reference sequence). The CDR3 DNA reads as TGTGCCAGCAGTCTCAAGGGCGGGGGAGCTAACTATGGCTACACCTTC. Translation gives CASSLKGGGANYGYTF.

This clone was seen only a few times. The gene calls are TRBV28 and TRBJ2-3; 13 bases fit TRBD2. CDR1 and CDR2 from the germline V gene are MDHEN and SYDVKM. V trimming: 4 bases; J trimming: 7 bases; junction bases outside the gene matches: 8. The CDR3 runs 16 residues. In DNA form, the CDR3 reads TGTGCCAGCAGTTCGCCACTAGCGGGGGGGCTGAATACGCAGTATTTT. Translation gives CASSSPLAGGLNTQYF.

V and J are TRBV30 and TRBJ2-7; 11 bases are shared with TRBD2. Looked up from germline, CDR1 is GTSNPN and CDR2 is SVGIG (reference sequence). Germline trimming cut 3 bases from V and 5 bases from J; bases unmatched to any gene: 12. The CDR3 sequence is 16 residues long. CDR3 bases: TGTGCCTGGAGCTGGACTAGCGGGTCGAGGCTCAACGAGCAGTACTTC. It encodes CAWSWTSGSRLNEQYF.

This clone has more than one count but fewer than ten. The CDR3 bases are TGTGCCAGCAGCGTGGGGGGGGCGCAGGATGGCTACACCTTC. It codes for CASSVGGAQDGYTF. This chain joins TRBV28 and TRBJ1-2; D might be TRBD1 (6 bases). Per the germline V gene, CDR1 is MDHEN and CDR2 is SYDVKM. The CDR3 has 14 residues. V shed 6 bases and J shed 6 bases, with 17 bases lying between them.

This clone has a single count. This chain uses TRBV19 with TRBJ1-5; 7 bases fit TRBD1. The CDR3 sequence is 19 residues long. Per germline, CDR1 LNHDA and CDR2 SQIVND (reference sequence). V was clipped by 1 base and J by 1 base; unmatched bases: 13. The CDR3 sequence: CASSIVGLAGGGSNQPQHF. The CDR3 DNA sequence: TGTGCCAGTAGTATAGTAGGGCTGGCAGGGGGTGGGAGCAATCAGCCCCAGCATTTT.

The chain carries TRBV19 and TRBJ2-1; D unresolved. This CDR3 comprises 16 residues. Trimming took 5 bases from V and 6 from J, leaving 20 bases between them. CDR1 and CDR2 (germline): LNHDA, SQIVND (reference sequence). The CDR3 is CASSSPRLQVRNEQFF. DNA of the CDR3: TGTGCCAGTAGTTCCCCGAGGTTGCAAGTCCGCAATGAGCAGTTCTTC.

The J gene is TRBJ2-1, the V gene TRBV5-1, with 11 bases matching TRBD2. The junction had 8 bases not matched to a gene; V was cut back by 4 bases and J by 14 bases. This CDR3 has 13 residues. Germline lookup yields CDR1 SGHRS and CDR2 YFSETQ. For the CDR3, the DNA is TGCGCCAGCAGCGCGGGACTAGCGGAAAGTGAGTTCTTC. Its protein product is CASSAGLAESEFF.

The chain couples TRBV10-2 to TRBJ1-1; a possible D gene is TRBD1 (6 bases). Trimming removed 11 bases from V and 5 bases from J, with 15 bases in between. The CDR3 loop spans 12 amino acids. CDR1 and CDR2 from the germline V gene are WSHSY and SAAADI. CDR3 region: CAAQGRGTEAFF. The CDR3 DNA reads as TGCGCCGCACAGGGTCGAGGGACTGAAGCTTTCTTT.

This chain connects TRBV19 to TRBJ1-5, with a possible D match to TRBD1 (6 bases). CDR1 is LNHDA, CDR2 SQIVND, per germline (reference sequence). V lost 1 base to trimming and J lost 4 bases, with 11 bases between them. The CDR3 has 15 residues. The CDR3 loop reads CASSIVQGKNQPQHF. DNA of the CDR3: TGTGCCAGTAGTATAGTACAGGGAAAGAATCAGCCCCAGCATTTT.

This clone is termed medium-sized. This sequence joins TRBV5-1 and TRBJ1-1; no reliable D call. CDR1 SGHRS and CDR2 YFSETQ come from the germline V gene. V gave up 4 bases and J gave up 1 base, with 11 bases separating them. CDR3 length: 14 residues. The CDR3 DNA sequence: TGCGCCAGCAGCGTGAGCCGAAGGAACACTGAAGCTTTCTTT. Encoded protein: CASSVSRRNTEAFF.

The chain carries TRBV2 and TRBJ1-1, with TRBD1 matching 8 bases. CDR1 SNHLY and CDR2 FYNNEI come from the germline V gene. The CDR3 extends over 14 amino acids. V gave up 6 bases and J gave up 3 bases; unmatched junction bases: 6. DNA for the CDR3: TGTGCCAGCAGAGAGACAGGGGACTACACTGAAGCTTTCTTT. Translating gives CASRETGDYTEAFF.

The chain carries TRBV19 and TRBJ1-1; 7 bases line up with TRBD1. V lost 5 bases and J lost 1; bases outside the gene matches: 4. Germline CDR1 reads LNHDA; CDR2 reads SQIVND (reference sequence). The CDR3 extends over 14 amino acids. CDR3: CASSPRDRNTEAFF. The CDR3 DNA follows: TGTGCCAGTAGTCCCCGGGACAGGAACACTGAAGCTTTCTTT.

This chain links TRBV7-9 with TRBJ1-1; maybe TRBD1 (6 bases). Germline lookup yields CDR1 SEHNR and CDR2 FQNEAQ (reference sequence). This CDR3 has 15 amino acids. V gave up 3 bases and J gave up 1 base, with 12 bases separating them. CDR3 region: CASSFSLQGNTEAFF. The CDR3 region has the DNA TGTGCCAGCAGCTTTTCTTTACAGGGGAACACTGAAGCTTTCTTT. The complete variable domain, with remaining parts taken from reference TRBV7-9 and TRBJ1-1, reads DTGVSQNPRHKITKRGQNVTFRCDPISEHNRLYWYRQTLGQGPEFLTYFQNEAQLEKSRLLSDRFSAERPKGSFSTLEIQRTEQGDSAMYLCASSFSLQGNTEAFFGQGTRLTVV.